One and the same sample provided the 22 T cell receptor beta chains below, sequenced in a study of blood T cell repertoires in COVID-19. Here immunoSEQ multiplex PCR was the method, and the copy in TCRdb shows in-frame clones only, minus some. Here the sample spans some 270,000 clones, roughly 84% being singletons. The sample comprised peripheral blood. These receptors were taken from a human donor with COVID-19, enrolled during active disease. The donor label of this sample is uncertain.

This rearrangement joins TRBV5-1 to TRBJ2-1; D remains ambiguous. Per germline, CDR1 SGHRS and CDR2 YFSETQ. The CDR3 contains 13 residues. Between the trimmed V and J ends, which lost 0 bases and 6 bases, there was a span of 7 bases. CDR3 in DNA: TGCGCCAGCAGCTTGGCGGGTGTCAATGAGCAGTTCTTC. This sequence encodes CASSLAGVNEQFF.

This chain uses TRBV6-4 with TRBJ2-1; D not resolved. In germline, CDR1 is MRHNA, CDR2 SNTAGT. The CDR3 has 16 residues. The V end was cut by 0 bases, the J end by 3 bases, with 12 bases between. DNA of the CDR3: TGTGCCAGCAGTGACTCAACGGTACGAAACTACAATGAGCAGTTCTTC. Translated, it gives CASSDSTVRNYNEQFF.

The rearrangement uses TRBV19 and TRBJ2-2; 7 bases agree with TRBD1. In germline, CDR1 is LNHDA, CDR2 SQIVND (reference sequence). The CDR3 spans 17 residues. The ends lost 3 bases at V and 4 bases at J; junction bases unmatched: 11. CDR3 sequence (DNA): TGTGCCAGTAGTATGCGATATTCGGGGACAGCCACCGGGGAGCTGTTTTTT. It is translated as CASSMRYSGTATGELFF.

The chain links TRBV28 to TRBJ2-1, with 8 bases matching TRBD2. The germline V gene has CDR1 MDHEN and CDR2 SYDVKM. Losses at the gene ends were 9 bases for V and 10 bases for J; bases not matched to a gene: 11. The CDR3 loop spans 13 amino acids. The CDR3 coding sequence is TGTGCCAGAGAGCGGGGGATGATAGTGGAGCAGTTCTTC. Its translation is CARERGMIVEQFF. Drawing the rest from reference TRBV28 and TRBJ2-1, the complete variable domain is DVKVTQSSRYLVKRTGEKVFLECVQDMDHENMFWYRQDPGLGLRLIYFSYDVKMKEKGDIPEGYSVSREKKERFSLILESASTNQTSMYLCARERGMIVEQFFGPGTRLTVL.

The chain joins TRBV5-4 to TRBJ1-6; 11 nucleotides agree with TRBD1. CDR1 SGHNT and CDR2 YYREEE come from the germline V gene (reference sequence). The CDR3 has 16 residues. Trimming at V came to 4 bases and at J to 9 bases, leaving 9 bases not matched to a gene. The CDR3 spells CASSVTGQGEASPLHF. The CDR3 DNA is TGTGCCAGCAGCGTAACGGGACAGGGGGAAGCTTCACCCCTCCACTTT.

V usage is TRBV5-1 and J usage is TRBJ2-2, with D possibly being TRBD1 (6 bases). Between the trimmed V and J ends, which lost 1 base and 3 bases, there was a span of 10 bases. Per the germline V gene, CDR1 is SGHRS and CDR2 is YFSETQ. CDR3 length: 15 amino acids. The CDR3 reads CASSLQGPDTGELFF. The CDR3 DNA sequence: TGCGCCAGCAGCTTGCAGGGGCCGGACACCGGGGAGCTGTTTTTT. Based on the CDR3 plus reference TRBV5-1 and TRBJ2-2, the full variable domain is KAGVTQTPRYLIKTRGQQVTLSCSPISGHRSVSWYQQTPGQGLQFLFEYFSETQRNKGNFPGRFSGRQFSNSRSEMNVSTLELGDSALYLCASSLQGPDTGELFFGEGSRLTVL.

The CDR3 DNA sequence: TGTGCCAGTAGTCTCGGACAGGCCCGTCGGCTATTGGATGGCTACACCTTC. Translated, it gives CASSLGQARRLLDGYTF. The chain couples TRBV19 to TRBJ1-2, with TRBD1 matching over 7 bases. This CDR3 has 17 amino acids. V lost 5 bases and J lost 6; bases outside the gene matches: 18. Per the germline V gene, CDR1 is LNHDA and CDR2 is SQIVND (reference sequence).

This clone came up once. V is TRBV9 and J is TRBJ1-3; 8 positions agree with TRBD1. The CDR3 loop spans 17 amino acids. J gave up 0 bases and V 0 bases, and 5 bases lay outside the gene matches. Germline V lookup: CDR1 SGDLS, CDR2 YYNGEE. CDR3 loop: CASSVGTGGNSGNTIYF. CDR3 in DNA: TGTGCCAGCAGCGTAGGCACAGGGGGAAACTCTGGAAACACCATATATTTT.

The CDR3 reads CAISEWEDTGELFF. CDR3 nucleotide sequence: TGTGCCATCAGTGAGTGGGAGGACACCGGGGAGCTGTTTTTT. The chain joins TRBV10-3 to TRBJ2-2; D is possibly TRBD2 (6 bases). Germline V CDR1 and CDR2: ENHRY, SYGVKD. Trimming took off 1 base at V and 3 bases at J, with 6 bases between the two ends. There are 14 residues in the CDR3.

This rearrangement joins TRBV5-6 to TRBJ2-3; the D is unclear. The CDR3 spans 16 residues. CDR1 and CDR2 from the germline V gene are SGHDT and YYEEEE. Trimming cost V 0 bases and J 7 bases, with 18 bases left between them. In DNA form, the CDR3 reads TGTGCCAGCAGCTTGGTCTTGGCCTCCCCGAATCATACGCAGTATTTT. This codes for CASSLVLASPNHTQYF.

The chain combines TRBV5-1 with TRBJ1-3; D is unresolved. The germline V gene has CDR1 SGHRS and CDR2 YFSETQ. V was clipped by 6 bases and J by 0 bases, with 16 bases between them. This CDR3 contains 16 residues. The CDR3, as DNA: TGCGCCAGCACGGAGGGAGTTTTGAACTCTGGAAACACCATATATTTT. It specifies CASTEGVLNSGNTIYF.

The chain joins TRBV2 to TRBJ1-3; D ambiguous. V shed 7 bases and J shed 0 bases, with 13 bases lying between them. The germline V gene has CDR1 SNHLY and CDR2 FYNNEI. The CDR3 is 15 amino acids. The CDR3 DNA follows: TGTGCCAGCACCCAAGACGCGGTCTCTGGAAACACCATATATTTT. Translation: CASTQDAVSGNTIYF.

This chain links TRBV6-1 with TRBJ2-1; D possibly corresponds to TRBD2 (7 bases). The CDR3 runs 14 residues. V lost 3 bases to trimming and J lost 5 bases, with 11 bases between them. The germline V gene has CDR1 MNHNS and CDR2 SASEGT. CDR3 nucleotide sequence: TGTGCCAGCAGTGAGGCGGGGGCAAACAATGAGCAGTTCTTC. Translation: CASSEAGANNEQFF.

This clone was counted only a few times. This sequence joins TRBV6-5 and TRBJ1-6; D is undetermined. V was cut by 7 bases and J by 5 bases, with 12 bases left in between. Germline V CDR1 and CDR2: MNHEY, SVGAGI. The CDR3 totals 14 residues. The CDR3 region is CASTLEADNSPLHF. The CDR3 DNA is TGTGCCAGCACGCTAGAGGCAGATAATTCACCCCTCCACTTT.

The CDR3: CANSSGGSYNEQFF. The CDR3 nucleotides are TGTGCCAACTCCTCTGGCGGGAGTTACAATGAGCAGTTCTTC. The gene calls are TRBV2 and TRBJ2-1; 7 bases map to TRBD2. V gave up 10 bases and J gave up 4 bases; unmatched junction bases: 10. The CDR3 is made up of 14 amino acids. Germline V gene data show CDR1 as SNHLY and CDR2 as FYNNEI. Based on the CDR3 plus reference TRBV2 and TRBJ2-1, the full variable domain is EPEVTQTPSHQVTQMGQEVILRCVPISNHLYFYWYRQILGQKVEFLVSFYNNEISEKSEIFDDQFSVERPDGSNFTLKIRSTKLEDSAMYFCANSSGGSYNEQFFGPGTRLTVL.

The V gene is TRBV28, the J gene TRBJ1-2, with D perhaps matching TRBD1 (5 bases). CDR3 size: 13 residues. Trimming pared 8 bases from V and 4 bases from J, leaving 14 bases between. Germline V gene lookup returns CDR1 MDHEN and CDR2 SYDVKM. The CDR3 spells CASLSGGAYGYTF. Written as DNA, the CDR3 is TGTGCCAGCCTCTCGGGAGGGGCCTATGGCTACACCTTC.

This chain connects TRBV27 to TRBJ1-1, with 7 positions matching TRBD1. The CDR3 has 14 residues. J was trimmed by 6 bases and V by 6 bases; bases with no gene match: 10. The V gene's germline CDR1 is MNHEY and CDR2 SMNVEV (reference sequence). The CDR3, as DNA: TGTGCCAGCAGCACACAGGGGAGGAAGGCTGAAGCTTTCTTT. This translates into CASSTQGRKAEAFF.

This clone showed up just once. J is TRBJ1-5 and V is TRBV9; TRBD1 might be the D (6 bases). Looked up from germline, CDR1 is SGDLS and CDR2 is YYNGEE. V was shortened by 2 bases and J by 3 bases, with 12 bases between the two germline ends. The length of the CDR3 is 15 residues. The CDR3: CASSVYGGANQPQHF. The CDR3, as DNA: TGTGCCAGCAGCGTTTATGGGGGCGCCAATCAGCCCCAGCATTTT.

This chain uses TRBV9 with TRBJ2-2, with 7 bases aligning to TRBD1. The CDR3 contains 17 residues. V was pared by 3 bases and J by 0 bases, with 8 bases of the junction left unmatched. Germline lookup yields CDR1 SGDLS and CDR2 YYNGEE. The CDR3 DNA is TGTGCCAGCAGCGCCGGCTACGGGACAGCGAACACCGGGGAGCTGTTTTTT. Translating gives CASSAGYGTANTGELFF.

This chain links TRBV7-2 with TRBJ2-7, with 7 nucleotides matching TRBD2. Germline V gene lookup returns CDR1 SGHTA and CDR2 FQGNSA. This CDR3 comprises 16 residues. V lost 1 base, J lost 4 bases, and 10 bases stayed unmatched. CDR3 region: CASSLGLAEAFYEQYF. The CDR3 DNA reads TGTGCCAGCAGCTTAGGGCTAGCGGAAGCTTTTTACGAGCAGTACTTC.

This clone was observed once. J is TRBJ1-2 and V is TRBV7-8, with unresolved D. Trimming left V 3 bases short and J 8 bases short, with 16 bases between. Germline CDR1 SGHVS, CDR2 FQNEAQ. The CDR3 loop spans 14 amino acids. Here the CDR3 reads CASSLRQGPGGYTF. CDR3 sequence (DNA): TGTGCCAGCAGCTTGAGACAAGGCCCGGGGGGCTACACCTTC. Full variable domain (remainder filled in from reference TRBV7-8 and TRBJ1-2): GAGVSQSPRYKVAKRGQDVALRCDPISGHVSLFWYQQALGQGPEFLTYFQNEAQLDKSGLPSDRFFAERPEGSVSTLKIQRTQQEDSAVYLCASSLRQGPGGYTFGSGTRLTVV.

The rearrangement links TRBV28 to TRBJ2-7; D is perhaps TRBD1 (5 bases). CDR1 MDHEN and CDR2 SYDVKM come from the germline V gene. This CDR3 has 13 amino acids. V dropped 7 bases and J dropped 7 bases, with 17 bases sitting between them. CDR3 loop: CASKAQALVEQYF. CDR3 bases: TGTGCCAGCAAAGCACAGGCCCTCGTGGAGCAGTACTTC. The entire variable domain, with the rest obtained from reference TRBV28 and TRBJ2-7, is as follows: DVKVTQSSRYLVKRTGEKVFLECVQDMDHENMFWYRQDPGLGLRLIYFSYDVKMKEKGDIPEGYSVSREKKERFSLILESASTNQTSMYLCASKAQALVEQYFGPGTRLTVT.